This T cell receptor (beta chain) derives from a study of cytomegalovirus exposure and HLA in healthy donors. Study observations and caveats: Certain sequence variants were highly shared and formed a cluster, and this cluster was likely a sequencing artifact.

On this clone itself: The antigen is unknown.

PCR amplification relied on 60 Vbeta primers (plus 13 Jbeta primers). Sequencing used immunoSEQ multiplex PCR; TCRdb keeps in-frame clones, though not all of them. The sample contains around 62,000 clones, roughly 73% of which appear only once. The CDR3 runs 14 residues. Germline CDR1 and CDR2: SEHNR and FQNEAQ (reference sequence). The junction had 9 bases not matched to a gene; V was cut back by 4 bases and J by 7 bases. Sequences were obtained from PBMCs. This rearrangement joins TRBV7-9 to TRBJ2-7, with 8 bases that match TRBD1. The sequence came from a man aged 35 to 55 in good health and CMV-seronegative. The CDR3 DNA reads TGTGCCAGCAGCTCCCGGACAGGGCCGCAGGAGCAGTACTTC. It specifies CASSSRTGPQEQYF.